This entry lists 8 T cell receptor beta chains sequenced from one sample in a study of cytomegalovirus exposure and HLA in healthy donors. 60 Vbeta and 13 Jbeta primers were used in PCR. Method: immunoSEQ multiplex PCR; TCRdb's copy keeps in-frame clones and lacks some. This sample has 110,000 to 150,000 clones, with 70% to 80% found just once. The sample was PBMCs. These receptors were taken from a woman aged 55-70 years in good health and CMV-seropositive.

The V gene is TRBV1, the J gene TRBJ2-2; the D call of TRBD2 is as the table states it, not checked on the DNA. TRBV1 is a pseudogene segment. This CDR3 is 17 amino acids long. CDR3 sequence: CTSTHRGTTSNTGELFF. CDR3 nucleotide sequence: TGCACCAGCACCCACCGGGGGACTACCTCCAACACCGGGGAGCTGTTTTTT.

This clone has a single count. The chain joins TRBV6-1 to TRBJ2-1, with 11 bases aligning to TRBD2. V was clipped by 7 bases and J by 7 bases; unmatched bases: 9. CDR1 is MNHNS and CDR2 is SASEGT in the germline V gene. The CDR3 sequence is 15 residues long. The CDR3 region has the DNA TGTGCCAGCATATCGGGTCTAGCGGGAGGAAATGAGCAGTTCTTC. Protein: CASISGLAGGNEQFF.

The rearrangement uses TRBV5-4 and TRBJ1-1; D not resolved. Trimming removed 0 bases from V and 7 bases from J, with 13 bases in between. The CDR3 runs 14 residues. Germline CDR1 and CDR2: SGHNT and YYREEE (reference sequence). The CDR3 nucleotides read TGTGCCAGCAGCTTGGCCATTGGACTAGGTGAAGCTTTCTTT. It translates to CASSLAIGLGEAFF. Full variable domain (rest looked up from reference TRBV5-4 and TRBJ1-1): ETGVTQSPTHLIKTRGQQVTLRCSSQSGHNTVSWYQQALGQGPQFIFQYYREEENGRGNFPPRFSGLQFPNYSSELNVNALELDDSALYLCASSLAIGLGEAFFGQGTRLTVV.

This clone was picked up a small number of times. The chain carries TRBV5-1 and TRBJ1-1; 9 bases are shared with TRBD1. The CDR3 loop spans 16 amino acids. Trimming removed 2 bases from V and 6 bases from J; junction bases left unmatched: 11. CDR1 and CDR2 from the germline V gene are SGHRS and YFSETQ. DNA for the CDR3: TGCGCCAGCAGCTTTCGGGGACAGGGAGACTTAGCTGAAGCTTTCTTT. Its protein is CASSFRGQGDLAEAFF.

This clone showed up just a few times. This CDR3 is also generated by other DNA sequences in the sample. The V and J genes are TRBV5-1 and TRBJ1-4; D ambiguous. Germline CDR1 SGHRS, CDR2 YFSETQ. Deletions cut 2 bases from V and 3 bases from J, with 8 bases between. There are 14 residues in the CDR3. This chain's CDR3 is CASSLGTANEKLFF. In DNA, the CDR3 is TGCGCCAGCAGCTTAGGAACAGCTAATGAAAAACTGTTTTTT.

J is TRBJ1-2 and V is TRBV10-3; 9 bases agree with TRBD1. This CDR3 has 14 residues. J lost 4 bases, V lost 9 bases, and 9 bases had no gene match. Germline CDR1 ENHRY, CDR2 SYGVKD. CDR3 sequence (DNA): TGTGCCATAAAGGGGGACAGGGATGGCTATGGCTACACCTTC. Amino acids: CAIKGDRDGYGYTF.

This clone appeared a few times. V is TRBV6-1 and J is TRBJ2-3, with D perhaps matching TRBD2 (6 bases). Germline loops: CDR1 MNHNS, CDR2 SASEGT. V lost 6 bases and J lost 0, with 13 bases in between. CDR3 length: 15 amino acids. This chain's CDR3 is CASRPSGYSTDTQYF. CDR3 in DNA: TGTGCCAGCAGGCCCAGCGGGTATAGCACAGATACGCAGTATTTT.

V gene TRBV6-1 combines with J gene TRBJ1-2; the D is unclear. V was trimmed by 6 bases and J by 4 bases, leaving 15 bases between them. The CDR3 is 14 amino acids. The germline V gene has CDR1 MNHNS and CDR2 SASEGT. CDR3 sequence (DNA): TGTGCCAGCAGAGTACGCGGAAGAACCTATGGCTACACCTTC. It translates to CASRVRGRTYGYTF.